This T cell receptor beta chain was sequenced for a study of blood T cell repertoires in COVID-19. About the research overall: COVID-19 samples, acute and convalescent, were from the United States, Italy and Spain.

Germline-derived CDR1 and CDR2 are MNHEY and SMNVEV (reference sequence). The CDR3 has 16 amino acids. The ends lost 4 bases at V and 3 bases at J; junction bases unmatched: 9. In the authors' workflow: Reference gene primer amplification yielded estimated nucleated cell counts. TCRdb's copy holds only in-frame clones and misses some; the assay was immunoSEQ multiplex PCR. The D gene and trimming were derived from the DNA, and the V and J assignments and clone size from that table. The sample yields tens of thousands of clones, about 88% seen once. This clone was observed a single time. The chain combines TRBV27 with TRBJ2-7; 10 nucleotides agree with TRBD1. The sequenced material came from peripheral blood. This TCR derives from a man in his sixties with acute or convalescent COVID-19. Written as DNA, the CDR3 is TGTGCCAGCAGTTATCGGGGACAGGGGACCATCTACGAGCAGTACTTC. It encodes CASSYRGQGTIYEQYF.